This T cell receptor (beta chain) originates from a study of blood T cell repertoires in COVID-19. Here immunoSEQ multiplex PCR was the method, and the copy in TCRdb shows in-frame clones only, minus some. The data contain a few hundred thousand clones, 85% to 90% of them singletons. The sample taken for sequencing was peripheral blood. The TCR originated in a woman aged 70-85 years with active or convalescent COVID-19.

The CDR3 here is CSPDRVGYGYTF. The CDR3 DNA reads TGCAGCCCGGACAGGGTAGGGTATGGCTACACCTTC. The rearrangement joins TRBV29-1 to TRBJ1-2; 8 nucleotides agree with TRBD1. The J segment lost 5 bases and the V segment lost 8 bases, leaving 7 bases of the junction unmatched. The germline CDR1 and CDR2 sequences are SQVTM and ANQGSEA. This CDR3 region has 12 residues.